The following is a T cell receptor (beta chain) sequence with its context. Original processing methods: Estimation of nucleated cell counts relied on the amplification of reference gene primers. Method: immunoSEQ multiplex PCR; TCRdb's copy keeps in-frame clones and lacks some. Clonal size and the V and J genes are those of that table, whereas D and trimming came from the DNA. The profile shows some 120,000 clones, roughly 80% of them singletons. This CDR3 region has 14 residues. Germline CDR1 reads MGHRA; CDR2 reads YSYEKL. Trimming took 2 bases from V and 1 from J, leaving 8 bases between them. This sample was included in a study of blood T cell repertoires in COVID-19. Study summary: Acute and convalescent COVID-19 specimens originated in the United States, Italy and Spain. Nucleic acid was either cDNA or gDNA, and it came from T cells, B-cell-depleted T cells, or PBMCs.

Sequenced sample: peripheral blood. The clonotype originates from a woman aged 55-69 years with acute or convalescent COVID-19. The J gene is TRBJ2-5, the V gene TRBV4-1; D gene unclear. The CDR3 nucleotides are TGCGCCAGCAGCCAATCTGAGGCCCAAGAGACCCAGTACTTC. Its translation is CASSQSEAQETQYF.